These 14 T cell receptor beta chains were sequenced from one sample in a study of vaccination and CD4 T cells after COVID-19 (dated by TCRdb to 2022 to 2024). Sample time point, as interpreted from the label and publication: late sampling 161 to 241 days after vaccination in three convalescent patients. The library was built by means of PCR. The listed sequencing device is Illumina iSeq 100. TCRdb itself trimmed the public reads at Q25 with fastp, ran MiXCR and retained productive beta chains. Rows with a matching CDR3 protein are joined into one entry that keeps the most common DNA and genes. The sample table lists 28,000 or so distinct CDR3 sequences, roughly 50% of them with a count of one. Of the sample, over 4.5% falls within the top ten clones. Sample: CD4+ T cells from blood, taken about 7 months after SARS-CoV-2 vaccination. The receptors here all came from a human donor who had recovered from COVID-19.

The rearrangement links TRBV15 to TRBJ2-7; perhaps D is TRBD1 or TRBD2 (5 bases each). V dropped 1 base and J dropped 5 bases, with 15 bases sitting between them. Per germline, CDR1 LNHNV and CDR2 YYDKDF (reference sequence). The CDR3 spans 15 residues. CDR3 sequence reads: CATSRGSGGVHEQYF. For the CDR3, the DNA is TGTGCCACCAGCAGAGGCTCTGGGGGAGTCCACGAGCAGTACTTC.

This sequence joins TRBV12-3 or TRBV12-4 and TRBJ1-2, with D unclear. The V and J ends lost 6 bases and 4 bases respectively, with 12 bases between them. The CDR3 has 13 amino acids. In nucleotides, the CDR3 is TGTGCCAGCAGATCCCTCCCGGTCTATGGCTACACCTTC. Translating it yields CASRSLPVYGYTF.

The chain employs TRBV28 and TRBJ1-3; maybe TRBD1 (5 bases). Germline CDR1 is MDHEN and CDR2 is SYDVKM. The CDR3 extends over 14 amino acids. V was cut by 3 bases and J by 4 bases, with 10 bases left in between. CDR3: CASSLGGTGNTIYF. The CDR3 DNA reads as TGTGCCAGCAGTTTGGGGGGTACGGGAAACACCATATATTTT.

This clonotype appeared once. The V gene is TRBV7-8, the J gene TRBJ2-7; 9 positions match TRBD2. The CDR3 is 16 amino acids. The germline CDR1 and CDR2 sequences are SGHVS and FQNEAQ. The trim removed 5 bases at V and 0 bases at J, leaving 8 bases unmatched. In DNA, the CDR3 is TGTGCCAGCAGCGTAGGACCTAGCGGGACCTCCTACGAGCAGTACTTC. Protein: CASSVGPSGTSYEQYF.

V is TRBV7-2 and J is TRBJ2-5; 7 positions match TRBD1. Unmatched junction bases numbered 4, after V lost 5 bases and J lost 4 bases. CDR1 and CDR2 from the germline V gene are SGHTA and FQGNSA. The CDR3 is made up of 13 amino acids. The CDR3 bases are TGTGCCAGCAGCCAGACAGGGACAGAGACCCAGTACTTC. Residues: CASSQTGTETQYF.

This clonotype was seen a few times. The V gene is TRBV4-2, the J gene TRBJ2-7; 10 bases are shared with TRBD2. The CDR3 is 15 residues long. V shed 1 base, J shed 0 bases, and the junction held 0 bases outside the gene matches. Germline V gene sequence: CDR1 LGHNA, CDR2 YNFKEQ. In DNA form, the CDR3 reads TGTGCCAGCAGCCAAGGACTAGCGGGCTCCTACGAGCAGTACTTC. The encoded protein is CASSQGLAGSYEQYF.

This clonotype rates as medium-sized (0.01 to 0.1%). The chain combines TRBV20-1 with TRBJ1-2; 8 bases line up with TRBD1. Germline lookup yields CDR1 DFQATT and CDR2 SNEGSKA (reference sequence). The CDR3 consists of 13 residues. The V and J ends lost 4 bases and 6 bases, in that order; junction bases with no gene match: 7. CDR3 sequence: CSANTGQVDGYTF. The CDR3 DNA follows: TGCAGTGCTAATACGGGACAGGTCGATGGCTACACCTTC.

This chain uses TRBV4-1 with TRBJ2-3; unclear D gene. Germline-derived CDR1 and CDR2 are MGHRA and YSYEKL. V was pared by 1 base and J by 4 bases, with 12 bases between. The CDR3 length is 15 residues. The CDR3: CASSQGGTSADTQYF. The CDR3 coding sequence is TGCGCCAGCAGCCAAGGAGGAACATCCGCAGATACGCAGTATTTT.

The V call is TRBV7-9, the J call TRBJ2-1; 10 bases align to TRBD1. This CDR3 is 16 amino acids long. Germline V gives CDR1 SEHNR, CDR2 FQNEAQ (reference sequence). Germline trimming cut 5 bases from V and 6 bases from J; bases unmatched to any gene: 10. This chain's CDR3 is CASSPTTGQGLNEQFF. The CDR3 DNA sequence: TGTGCCAGCAGCCCAACAACGGGACAGGGGCTCAATGAGCAGTTCTTC.

The chain combines TRBV19 with TRBJ1-5; weak D call: TRBD1 (5 bases). The V end lost 5 bases, the J end lost 7 bases, and 12 bases lay between the germline ends. This CDR3 is 13 amino acids long. The germline V gene has CDR1 LNHDA and CDR2 SQIVND (reference sequence). The CDR3 loop is CASSRGGWQPQHF. In nucleotides, the CDR3 is TGTGCCAGTAGTCGGGGGGGGTGGCAGCCCCAGCATTTT. Drawing the rest from reference TRBV19 and TRBJ1-5, the complete variable domain is DGGITQSPKYLFRKEGQNVTLSCEQNLNHDAMYWYRQDPGQGLRLIYYSQIVNDFQKGDIAEGYSVSREKKESFPLTVTSAQKNPTAFYLCASSRGGWQPQHFGDGTRLSIL.

In DNA, the CDR3 is TGTGCCAGCAGCCGCGGGATTGACAGCTCCTACAATGAGCAGTTCTTC. It codes for CASSRGIDSSYNEQFF. The chain recombines TRBV11-3 with TRBJ2-1; D might be TRBD2 (6 bases). Germline V lookup: CDR1 SGHNT, CDR2 YENEEA. The CDR3 sequence is 16 residues long. Trimming removed 5 bases from V and 0 bases from J, with 14 bases in between.

The gene calls are TRBV20-1 and TRBJ2-1; D remains ambiguous. Trimming removed 3 bases from V and 0 bases from J, with 9 bases in between. There are 14 residues in the CDR3. CDR1 and CDR2 from the germline V gene are DFQATT and SNEGSKA (reference sequence). CDR3 in amino acids: CSARYPSSYNEQFF. Written as DNA, the CDR3 is TGCAGTGCTAGGTATCCGAGCTCCTACAATGAGCAGTTCTTC.

The CDR3 DNA reads TGTGCCATCGGAGGGACAGATACGCAGTATTTT. It codes for CAIGGTDTQYF. The chain is built from TRBV10-3 and TRBJ2-3; D may be TRBD2 (6 bases). V was pared by 8 bases and J by 3 bases, with 6 bases between. This CDR3 region has 11 residues. Per the germline V gene, CDR1 is ENHRY and CDR2 is SYGVKD.

In this sample, this clonotype turned up once. The junction shows a germline mismatch at one end, possibly a read error. The chain combines TRBV20-1 with TRBJ2-7; TRBD1 matches 8 bases. CDR1 and CDR2 from the germline V gene are DFQATT and SNEGSKA (reference sequence). The CDR3 totals 13 residues. CDR3 nucleotides: TGCAGTGCCCCGGACAGGGAAGCCTACGAGCGGTACTTC. It translates to CSAPDREAYERYF.